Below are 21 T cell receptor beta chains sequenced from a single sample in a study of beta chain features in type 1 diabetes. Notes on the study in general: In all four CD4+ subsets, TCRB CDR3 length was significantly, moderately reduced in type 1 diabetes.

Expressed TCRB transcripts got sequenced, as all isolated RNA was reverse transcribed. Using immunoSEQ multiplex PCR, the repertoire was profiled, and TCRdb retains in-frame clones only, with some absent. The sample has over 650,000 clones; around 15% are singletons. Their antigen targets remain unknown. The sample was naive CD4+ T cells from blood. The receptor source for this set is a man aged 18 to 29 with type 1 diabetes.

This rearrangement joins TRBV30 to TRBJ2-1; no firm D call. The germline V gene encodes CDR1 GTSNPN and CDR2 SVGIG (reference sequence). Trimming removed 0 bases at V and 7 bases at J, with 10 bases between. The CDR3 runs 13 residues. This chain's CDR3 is CAWSVRQPNEQFF. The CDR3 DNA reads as TGTGCCTGGAGTGTACGCCAGCCGAATGAGCAGTTCTTC.

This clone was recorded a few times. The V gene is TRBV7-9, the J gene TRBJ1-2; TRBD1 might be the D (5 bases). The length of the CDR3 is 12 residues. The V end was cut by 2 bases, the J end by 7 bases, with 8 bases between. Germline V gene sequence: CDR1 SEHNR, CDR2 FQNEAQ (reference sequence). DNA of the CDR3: TGTGCCAGCAGCTTACCCGGGGCTGGCTACACCTTC. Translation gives CASSLPGAGYTF.

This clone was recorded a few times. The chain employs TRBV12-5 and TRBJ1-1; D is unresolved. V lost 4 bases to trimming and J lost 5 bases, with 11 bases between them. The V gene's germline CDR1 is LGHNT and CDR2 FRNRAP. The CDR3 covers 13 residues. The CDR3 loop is CASGSTRGTEAFF. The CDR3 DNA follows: TGTGCTAGTGGTTCGACCCGCGGAACTGAAGCTTTCTTT.

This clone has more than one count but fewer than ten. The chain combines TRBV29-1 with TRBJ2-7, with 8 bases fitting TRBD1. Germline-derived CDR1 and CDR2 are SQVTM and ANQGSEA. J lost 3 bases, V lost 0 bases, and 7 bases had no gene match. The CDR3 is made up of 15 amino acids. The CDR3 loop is CSVEDPGQGVYEQYF. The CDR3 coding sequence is TGCAGCGTTGAAGATCCCGGACAGGGCGTCTACGAGCAGTACTTC.

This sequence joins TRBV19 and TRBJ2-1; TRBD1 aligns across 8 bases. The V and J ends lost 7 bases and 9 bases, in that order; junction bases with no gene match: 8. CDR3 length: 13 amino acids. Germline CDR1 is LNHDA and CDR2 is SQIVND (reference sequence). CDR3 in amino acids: CASNDRGWGEQFF. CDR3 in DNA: TGTGCCAGTAACGACAGGGGATGGGGTGAGCAGTTCTTC.

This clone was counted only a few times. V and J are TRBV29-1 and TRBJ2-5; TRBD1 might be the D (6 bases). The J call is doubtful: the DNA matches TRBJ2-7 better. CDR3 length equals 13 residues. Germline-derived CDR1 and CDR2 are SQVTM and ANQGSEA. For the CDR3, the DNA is TGCAGCGTTGATGTGACAGGCTCCTACGAGCAGTACTTC. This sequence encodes CSVDVTGSYEQYF.

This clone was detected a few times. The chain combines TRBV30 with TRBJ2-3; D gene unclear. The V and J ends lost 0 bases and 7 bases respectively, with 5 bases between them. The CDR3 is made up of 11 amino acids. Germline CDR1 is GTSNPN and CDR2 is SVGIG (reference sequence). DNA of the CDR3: TGTGCCTGGAGTGTAGCGAATACGCAGTATTTT. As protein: CAWSVANTQYF.

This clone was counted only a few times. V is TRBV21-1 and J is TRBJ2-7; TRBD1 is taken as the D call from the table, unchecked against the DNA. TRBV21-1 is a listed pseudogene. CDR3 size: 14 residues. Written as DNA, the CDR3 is TGTGCCAGCAGCGTACAGGGGACATCCTACGAGCAGTACTTC. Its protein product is CASSVQGTSYEQYF.

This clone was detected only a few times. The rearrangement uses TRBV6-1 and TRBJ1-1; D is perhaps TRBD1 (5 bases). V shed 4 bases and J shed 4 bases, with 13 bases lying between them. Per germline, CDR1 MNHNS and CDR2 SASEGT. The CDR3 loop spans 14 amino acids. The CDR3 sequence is CASSGIRVATEAFF. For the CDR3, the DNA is TGTGCCAGCAGTGGTATCAGGGTTGCCACTGAAGCTTTCTTT.

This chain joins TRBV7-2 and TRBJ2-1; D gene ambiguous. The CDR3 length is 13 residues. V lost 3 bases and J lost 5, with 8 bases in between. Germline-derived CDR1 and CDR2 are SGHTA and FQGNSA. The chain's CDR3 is CASSFSLDNEQFF. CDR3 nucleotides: TGTGCCAGCAGCTTTAGTCTGGACAATGAGCAGTTCTTC.

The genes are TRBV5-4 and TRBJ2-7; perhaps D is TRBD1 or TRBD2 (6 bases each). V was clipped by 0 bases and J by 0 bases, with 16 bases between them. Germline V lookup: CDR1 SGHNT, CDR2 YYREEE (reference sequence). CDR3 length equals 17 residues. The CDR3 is CASSLGGGRVSSYEQYF. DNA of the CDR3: TGTGCCAGCAGCTTGGGAGGGGGGCGCGTTAGCTCCTACGAGCAGTACTTC.

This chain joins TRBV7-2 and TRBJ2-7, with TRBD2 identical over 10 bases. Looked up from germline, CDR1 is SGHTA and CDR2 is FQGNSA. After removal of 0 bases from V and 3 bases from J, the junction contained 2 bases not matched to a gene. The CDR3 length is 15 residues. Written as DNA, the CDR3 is TGTGCCAGCAGCTTAGCAGCGGGAGGGCTCTACGAGCAGTACTTC. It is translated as CASSLAAGGLYEQYF.

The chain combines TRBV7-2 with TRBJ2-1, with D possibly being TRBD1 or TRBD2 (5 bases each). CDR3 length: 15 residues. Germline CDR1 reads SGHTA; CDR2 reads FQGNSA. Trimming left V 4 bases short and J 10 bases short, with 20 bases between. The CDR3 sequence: CASSYGGLKWGEQFF. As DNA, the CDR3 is TGTGCCAGCAGCTATGGTGGGCTGAAATGGGGGGAGCAGTTCTTC.

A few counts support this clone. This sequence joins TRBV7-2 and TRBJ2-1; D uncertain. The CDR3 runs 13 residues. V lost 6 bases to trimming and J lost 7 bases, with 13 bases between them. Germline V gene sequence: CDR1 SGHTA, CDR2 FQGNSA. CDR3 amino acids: CASRATSVNEQFF. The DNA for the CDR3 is TGTGCCAGCAGGGCCACTTCGGTGAATGAGCAGTTCTTC.

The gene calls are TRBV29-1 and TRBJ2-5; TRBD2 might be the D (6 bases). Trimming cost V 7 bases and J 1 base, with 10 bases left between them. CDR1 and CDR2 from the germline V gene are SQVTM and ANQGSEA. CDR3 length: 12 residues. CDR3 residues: CSGSSGQETQYF. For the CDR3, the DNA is TGCAGCGGTAGTAGCGGCCAAGAGACCCAGTACTTC.

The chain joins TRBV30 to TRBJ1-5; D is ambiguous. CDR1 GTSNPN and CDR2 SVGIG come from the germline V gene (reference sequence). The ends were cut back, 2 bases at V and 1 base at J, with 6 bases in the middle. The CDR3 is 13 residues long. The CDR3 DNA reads TGTGCCTGGAGTAAGAGGAGCAATCAGCCCCAGCATTTT. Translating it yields CAWSKRSNQPQHF.

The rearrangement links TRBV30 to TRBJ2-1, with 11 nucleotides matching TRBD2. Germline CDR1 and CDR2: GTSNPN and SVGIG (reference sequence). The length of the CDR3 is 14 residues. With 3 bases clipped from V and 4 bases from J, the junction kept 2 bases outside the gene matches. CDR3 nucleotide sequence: TGTGCCTGGAGGGGACTAGCGGTTTACAATGAGCAGTTCTTC. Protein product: CAWRGLAVYNEQFF.

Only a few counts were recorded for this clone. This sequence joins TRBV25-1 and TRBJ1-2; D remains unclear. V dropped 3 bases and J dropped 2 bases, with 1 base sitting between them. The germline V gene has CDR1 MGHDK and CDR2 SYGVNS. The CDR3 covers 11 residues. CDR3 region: CASSDNYGYTF. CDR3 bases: TGTGCCAGCAGTGACAACTATGGCTACACCTTC.

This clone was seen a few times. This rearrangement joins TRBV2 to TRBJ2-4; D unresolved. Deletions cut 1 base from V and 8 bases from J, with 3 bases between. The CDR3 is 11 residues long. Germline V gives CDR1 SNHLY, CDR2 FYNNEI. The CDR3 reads CASSEGDIQYF. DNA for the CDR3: TGTGCCAGCAGTGAAGGTGACATTCAGTACTTC.

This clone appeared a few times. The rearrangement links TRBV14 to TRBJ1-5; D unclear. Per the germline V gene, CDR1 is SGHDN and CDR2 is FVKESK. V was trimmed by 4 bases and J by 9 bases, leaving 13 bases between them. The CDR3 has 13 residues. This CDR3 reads CASSPRTGGPQHF. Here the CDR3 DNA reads TGTGCCAGCAGCCCGAGAACCGGTGGGCCCCAGCATTTT.

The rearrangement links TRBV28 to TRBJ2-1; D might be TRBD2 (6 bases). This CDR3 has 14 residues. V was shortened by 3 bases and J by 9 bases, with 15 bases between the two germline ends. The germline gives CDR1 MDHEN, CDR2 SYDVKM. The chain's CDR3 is CASSFGLRGGEQFF. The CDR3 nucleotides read TGTGCCAGCAGTTTCGGACTTAGGGGAGGTGAGCAGTTCTTC.